The sequence of this T cell receptor (beta chain) was determined in a study of blood T cell repertoires in COVID-19. Background on the study: Acute-phase and convalescent COVID-19 samples originated in the United States, Italy and Spain.

V lost 1 base and J lost 5; bases outside the gene matches: 18. There are 19 residues in the CDR3. CDR1 and CDR2 (germline): MNHNS, SASEGT. Repertoires were generated with immunoSEQ multiplex PCR, while TCRdb's copy carries only in-frame clones and drops some. The sample lists under 350,000 clones, 75% to 95% seen once, with 6.5% to 8% in the top ten. The chain employs TRBV6-1 and TRBJ2-5, with TRBD2 matching over 8 bases. The TCR originated in a woman in her 30s with COVID-19, enrolled during active disease. Sequenced sample: peripheral blood. CDR3 protein: CASSEGGGTTSVPKETQYF. The CDR3 nucleotides are TGTGCCAGCAGTGAAGGTGGGGGGACGACTAGCGTTCCCAAGGAGACCCAGTACTTC.